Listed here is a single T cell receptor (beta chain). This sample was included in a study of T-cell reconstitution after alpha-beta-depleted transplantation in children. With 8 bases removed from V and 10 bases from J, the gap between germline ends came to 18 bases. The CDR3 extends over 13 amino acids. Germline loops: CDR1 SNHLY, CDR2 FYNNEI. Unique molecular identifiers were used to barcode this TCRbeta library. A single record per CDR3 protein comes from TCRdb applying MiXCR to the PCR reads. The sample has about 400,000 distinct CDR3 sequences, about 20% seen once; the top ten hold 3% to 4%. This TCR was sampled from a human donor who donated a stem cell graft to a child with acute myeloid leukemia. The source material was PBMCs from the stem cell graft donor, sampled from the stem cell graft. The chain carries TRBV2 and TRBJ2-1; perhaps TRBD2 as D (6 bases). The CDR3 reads CASGGGGGREQFF. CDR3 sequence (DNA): TGTGCCAGCGGCGGCGGTGGAGGGAGAGAGCAGTTCTTC. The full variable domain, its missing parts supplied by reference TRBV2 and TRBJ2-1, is EPEVTQTPSHQVTQMGQEVILRCVPISNHLYFYWYRQILGQKVEFLVSFYNNEISEKSEIFDDQFSVERPDGSNFTLKIRSTKLEDSAMYFCASGGGGGREQFFGPGTRLTVL.